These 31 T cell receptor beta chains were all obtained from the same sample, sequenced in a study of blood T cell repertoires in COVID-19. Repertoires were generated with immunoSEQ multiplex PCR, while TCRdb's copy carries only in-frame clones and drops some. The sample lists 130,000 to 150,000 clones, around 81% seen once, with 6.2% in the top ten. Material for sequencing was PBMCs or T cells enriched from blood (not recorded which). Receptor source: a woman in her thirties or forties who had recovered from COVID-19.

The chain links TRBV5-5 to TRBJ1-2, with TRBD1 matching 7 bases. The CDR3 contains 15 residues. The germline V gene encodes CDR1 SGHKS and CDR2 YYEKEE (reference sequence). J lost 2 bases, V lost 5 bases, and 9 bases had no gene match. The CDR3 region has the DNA TGTGCCAGCAGTCCGACAGGGACGGAGAACTATGGCTACACCTTC. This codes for CASSPTGTENYGYTF.

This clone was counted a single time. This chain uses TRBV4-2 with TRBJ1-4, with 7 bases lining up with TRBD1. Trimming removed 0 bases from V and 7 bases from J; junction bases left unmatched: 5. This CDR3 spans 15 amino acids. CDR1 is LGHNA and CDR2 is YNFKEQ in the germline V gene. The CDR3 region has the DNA TGTGCCAGCAGCCAAGAAGGACAGGAGGGTGAAAAACTGTTTTTT. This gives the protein CASSQEGQEGEKLFF.

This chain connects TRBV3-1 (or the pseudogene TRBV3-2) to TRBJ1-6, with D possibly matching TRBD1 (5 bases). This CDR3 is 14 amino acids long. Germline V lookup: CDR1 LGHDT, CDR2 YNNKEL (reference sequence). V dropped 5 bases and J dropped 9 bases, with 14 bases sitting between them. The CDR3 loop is CASSYQGSGSPLHF. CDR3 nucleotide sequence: TGTGCCAGCAGCTACCAGGGATCCGGTTCACCCCTCCACTTT.

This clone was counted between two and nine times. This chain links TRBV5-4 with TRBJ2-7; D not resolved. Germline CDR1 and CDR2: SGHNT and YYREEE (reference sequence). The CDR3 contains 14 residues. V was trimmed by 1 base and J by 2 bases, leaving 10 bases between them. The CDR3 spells CASSLKLSTYEQYF. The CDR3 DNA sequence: TGTGCCAGCAGCTTGAAGCTATCCACCTACGAGCAGTACTTC.

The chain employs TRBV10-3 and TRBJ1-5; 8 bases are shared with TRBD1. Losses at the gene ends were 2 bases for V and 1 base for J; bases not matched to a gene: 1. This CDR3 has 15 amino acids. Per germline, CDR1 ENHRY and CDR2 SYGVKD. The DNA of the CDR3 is TGTGCCATCAGTGAGACAGGGGGGAGCAATCAGCCCCAGCATTTT. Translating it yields CAISETGGSNQPQHF.

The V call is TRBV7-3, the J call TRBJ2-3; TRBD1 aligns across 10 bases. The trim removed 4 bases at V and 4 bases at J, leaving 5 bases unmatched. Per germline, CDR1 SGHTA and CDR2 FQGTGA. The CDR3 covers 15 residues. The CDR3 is CASSSGTGVADTQYF. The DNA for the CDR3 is TGTGCCAGCAGCTCCGGGACAGGGGTGGCAGATACGCAGTATTTT.

The CDR3 sequence is CASSQGGENGYTF. CDR3 in DNA: TGTGCCAGCTCCCAGGGGGGAGAAAATGGCTACACCTTC. The rearrangement uses TRBV18 and TRBJ1-2; 7 positions match TRBD1. The V gene end was trimmed by 6 bases and the J gene end by 6 bases; junction bases not matched to a gene: 7. CDR1 and CDR2 from the germline V gene are KGHSH and LQKENI. The CDR3 has 13 residues. Complete variable domain (other parts from reference TRBV18 and TRBJ1-2): NAGVMQNPRHLVRRRGQEARLRCSPMKGHSHVYWYRQLPEEGLKFMVYLQKENIIDESGMPKERFSAEFPKEGPSILRIQQVVRGDSAAYFCASSQGGENGYTFGSGTRLTVV.

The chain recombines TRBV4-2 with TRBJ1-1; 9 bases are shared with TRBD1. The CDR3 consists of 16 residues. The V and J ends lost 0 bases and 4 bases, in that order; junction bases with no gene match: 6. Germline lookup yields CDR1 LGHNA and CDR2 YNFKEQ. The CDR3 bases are TGTGCCAGCAGCCAAGATCGGGGACAGGGCGTCACTGAAGCTTTCTTT. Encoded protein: CASSQDRGQGVTEAFF.

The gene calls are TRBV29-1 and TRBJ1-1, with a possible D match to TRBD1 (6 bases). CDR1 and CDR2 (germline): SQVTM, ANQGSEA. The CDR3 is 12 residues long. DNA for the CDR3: TGCAGTGGTGGACAGTCTAACACTGAAGCTTTCTTT. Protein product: CSGGQSNTEAFF.

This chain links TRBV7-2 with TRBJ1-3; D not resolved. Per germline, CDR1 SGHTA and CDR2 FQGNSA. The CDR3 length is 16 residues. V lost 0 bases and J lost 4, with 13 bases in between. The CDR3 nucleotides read TGTGCCAGCAGCTTAGCGCCAGGTCGAAGCGGAAACACCATATATTTT. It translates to CASSLAPGRSGNTIYF.

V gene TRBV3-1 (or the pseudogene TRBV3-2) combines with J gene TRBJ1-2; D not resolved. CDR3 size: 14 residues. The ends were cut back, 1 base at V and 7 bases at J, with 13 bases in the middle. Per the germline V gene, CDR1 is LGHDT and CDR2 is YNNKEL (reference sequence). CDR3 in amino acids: CASSQAHGGGGYTF. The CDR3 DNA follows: TGTGCCAGCAGCCAAGCACACGGTGGAGGTGGCTACACCTTC.

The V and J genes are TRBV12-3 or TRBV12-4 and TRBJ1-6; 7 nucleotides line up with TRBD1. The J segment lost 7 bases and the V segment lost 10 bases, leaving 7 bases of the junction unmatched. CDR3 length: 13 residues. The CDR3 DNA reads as TGTGCCACCAAACAGGGGAGCAATTCACCCCTCCACTTT. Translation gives CATKQGSNSPLHF.

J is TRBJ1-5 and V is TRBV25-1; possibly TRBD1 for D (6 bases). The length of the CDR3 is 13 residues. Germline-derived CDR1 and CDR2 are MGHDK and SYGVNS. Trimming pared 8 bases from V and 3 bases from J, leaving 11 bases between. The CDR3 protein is CASQWGHNQPQHF. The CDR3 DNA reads TGTGCCAGCCAGTGGGGACACAATCAGCCCCAGCATTTT.

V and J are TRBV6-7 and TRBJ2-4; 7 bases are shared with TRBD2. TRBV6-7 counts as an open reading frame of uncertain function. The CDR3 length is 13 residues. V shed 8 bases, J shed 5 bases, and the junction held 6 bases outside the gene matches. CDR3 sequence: CASGGLVENIQYF. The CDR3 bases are TGTGCCAGCGGAGGACTAGTTGAAAACATTCAGTACTTC.

CDR3: CASSSVPGTDYEQYF. CDR3 DNA sequence: TGCGCCAGCAGCTCAGTTCCAGGAACCGACTACGAGCAGTACTTC. The genes are TRBV5-1 and TRBJ2-7; no definite D call. Trimming shortened V by 3 bases and J by 3 bases, and 16 bases separated the two germline ends. This CDR3 has 15 residues. Germline lookup yields CDR1 SGHRS and CDR2 YFSETQ.

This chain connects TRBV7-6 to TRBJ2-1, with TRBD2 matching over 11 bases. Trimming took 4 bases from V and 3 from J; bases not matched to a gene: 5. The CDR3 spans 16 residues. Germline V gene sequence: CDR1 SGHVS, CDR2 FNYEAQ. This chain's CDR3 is CASSSYSGRDYNEQFF. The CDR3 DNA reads TGTGCCAGCAGCTCGTATAGCGGGAGGGACTACAATGAGCAGTTCTTC.

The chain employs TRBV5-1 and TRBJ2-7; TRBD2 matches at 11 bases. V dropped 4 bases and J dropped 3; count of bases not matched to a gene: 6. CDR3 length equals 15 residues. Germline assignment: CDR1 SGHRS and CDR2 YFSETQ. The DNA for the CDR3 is TGCGCCAGCAGCGTGGGGACTAGCGGAAACTACGAGCAGTACTTC. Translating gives CASSVGTSGNYEQYF.

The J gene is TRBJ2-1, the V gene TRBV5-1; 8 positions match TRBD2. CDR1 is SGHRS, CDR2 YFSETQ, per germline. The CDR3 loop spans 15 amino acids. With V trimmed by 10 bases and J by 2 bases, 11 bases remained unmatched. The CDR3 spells CASGVQAGAYNEQFF. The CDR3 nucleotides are TGCGCCTCAGGAGTCCAAGCGGGGGCCTACAATGAGCAGTTCTTC.

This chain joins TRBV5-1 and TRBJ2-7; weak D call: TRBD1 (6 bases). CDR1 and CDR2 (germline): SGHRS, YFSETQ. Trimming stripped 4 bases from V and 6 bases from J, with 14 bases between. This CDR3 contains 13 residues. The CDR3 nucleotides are TGCGCCAGCAGCCTAGAACAGGGTCTCGAGCAGTACTTC. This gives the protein CASSLEQGLEQYF.

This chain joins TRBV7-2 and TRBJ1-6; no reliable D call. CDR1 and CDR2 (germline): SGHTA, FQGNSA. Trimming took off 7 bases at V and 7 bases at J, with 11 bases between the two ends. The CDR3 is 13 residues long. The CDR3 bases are TGTGCCAGCACGATCGGGGTAAATTCACCCCTCCACTTT. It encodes CASTIGVNSPLHF.

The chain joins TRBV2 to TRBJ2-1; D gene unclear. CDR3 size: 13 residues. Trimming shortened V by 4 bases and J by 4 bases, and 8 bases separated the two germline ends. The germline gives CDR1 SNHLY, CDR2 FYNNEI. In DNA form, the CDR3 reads TGTGCCAGCAGTGGTTACAGATACAATGAGCAGTTCTTC. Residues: CASSGYRYNEQFF.

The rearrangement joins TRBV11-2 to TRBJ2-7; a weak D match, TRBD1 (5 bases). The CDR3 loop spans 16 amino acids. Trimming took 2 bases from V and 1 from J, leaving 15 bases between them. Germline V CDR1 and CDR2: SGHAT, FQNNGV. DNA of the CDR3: TGTGCCAGCAGCTTATGGGGCGTCGCGGAATCCTACGAGCAGTACTTC. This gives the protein CASSLWGVAESYEQYF.

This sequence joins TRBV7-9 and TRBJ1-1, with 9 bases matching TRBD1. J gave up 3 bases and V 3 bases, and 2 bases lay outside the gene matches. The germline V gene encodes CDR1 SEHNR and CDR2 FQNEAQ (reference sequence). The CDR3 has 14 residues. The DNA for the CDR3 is TGTGCCAGCAGCTTCCGGGACAGGGACACTGAAGCTTTCTTT. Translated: CASSFRDRDTEAFF. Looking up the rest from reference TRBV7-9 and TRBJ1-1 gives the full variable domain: DTGVSQNPRHKITKRGQNVTFRCDPISEHNRLYWYRQTLGQGPEFLTYFQNEAQLEKSRLLSDRFSAERPKGSFSTLEIQRTEQGDSAMYLCASSFRDRDTEAFFGQGTRLTVV.

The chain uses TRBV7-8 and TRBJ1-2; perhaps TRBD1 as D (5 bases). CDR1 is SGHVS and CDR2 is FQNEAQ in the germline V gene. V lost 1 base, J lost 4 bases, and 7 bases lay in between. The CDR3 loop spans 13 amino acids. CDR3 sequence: CASSLEQVYGYTF. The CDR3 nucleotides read TGTGCCAGCAGCTTAGAACAGGTCTATGGCTACACCTTC.

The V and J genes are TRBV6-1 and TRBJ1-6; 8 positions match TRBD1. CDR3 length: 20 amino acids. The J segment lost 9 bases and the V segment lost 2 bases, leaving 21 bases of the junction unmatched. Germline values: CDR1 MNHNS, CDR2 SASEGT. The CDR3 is CASSEPGLRTGPKRSSPLHF. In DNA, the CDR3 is TGTGCCAGCAGTGAACCGGGATTGAGGACAGGGCCTAAGCGGAGTTCACCCCTCCACTTT.

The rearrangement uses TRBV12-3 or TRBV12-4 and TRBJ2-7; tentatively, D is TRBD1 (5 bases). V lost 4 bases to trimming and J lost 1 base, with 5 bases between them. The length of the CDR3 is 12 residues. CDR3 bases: TGTGCCAGCAGTTCAGGGTCCTACGAGCAGTACTTC. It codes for CASSSGSYEQYF.

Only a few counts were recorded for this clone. The CDR3 region is CASSQDRRGSEKLFF. CDR3 nucleotides: TGCGCCAGCAGCCAAGATCGCAGGGGTAGTGAAAAACTGTTTTTT. This sequence joins TRBV4-1 and TRBJ1-4, with D possibly TRBD1 on 6 matching bases. V was pared by 0 bases and J by 7 bases, with 12 bases between. This CDR3 contains 15 residues. The V gene's germline CDR1 is MGHRA and CDR2 YSYEKL.

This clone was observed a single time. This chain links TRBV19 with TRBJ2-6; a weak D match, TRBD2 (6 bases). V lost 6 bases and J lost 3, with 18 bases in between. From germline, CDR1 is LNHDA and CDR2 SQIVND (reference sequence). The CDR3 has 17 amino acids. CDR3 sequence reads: CASSPLVGGGGANVLTF. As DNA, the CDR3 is TGTGCCAGTAGCCCCCTGGTCGGGGGAGGTGGGGCCAACGTCCTGACTTTC.

The CDR3 nucleotides read TGTGCCAGCAGTGAATACGCCAGTATGTACTCCTACGAGCAGTACTTC. Translation: CASSEYASMYSYEQYF. The chain combines TRBV2 with TRBJ2-7, with D uncertain. CDR3 length: 16 residues. The V gene's germline CDR1 is SNHLY and CDR2 FYNNEI. Trimming removed 2 bases at V and 0 bases at J, with 14 bases between.

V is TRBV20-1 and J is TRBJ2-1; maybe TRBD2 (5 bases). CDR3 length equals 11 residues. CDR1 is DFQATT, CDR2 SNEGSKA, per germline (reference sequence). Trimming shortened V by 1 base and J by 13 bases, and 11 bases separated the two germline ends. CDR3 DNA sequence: TGCAGTGCTAGAGCCGGGGTTCTACAGTTCTTC. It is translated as CSARAGVLQFF.

CDR3 nucleotides: TGTGCCAGCAGCGTAGGACAGGGAAACAATCAGCCCCAGCATTTT. Protein: CASSVGQGNNQPQHF. V and J are TRBV9 and TRBJ1-5; 7 nucleotides agree with TRBD1. Germline V lookup: CDR1 SGDLS, CDR2 YYNGEE. The CDR3 is made up of 15 amino acids. V lost 0 bases and J lost 3; bases outside the gene matches: 3.